The entry below gives a single TCR beta chain sequence along with its context. Only in-frame clones appear in the TCRdb table, and some are missing; sequencing was by immunoSEQ multiplex PCR. The data contain 35,000 to 40,000 clones, roughly 72% of them seen just once; the ten biggest clones take up 10%. These data originate in a study of cytotoxic CD8 clonotypes in ibrutinib-treated CLL. The V gene's germline CDR1 is MNHEY and CDR2 SVGAGI. The CDR3 has 13 amino acids. V lost 2 bases and J 8 bases, leaving 13 bases between the germline ends. TCR beta libraries used roughly 2 micrograms of DNA from cryopreserved PBMCs.

The receptor was derived from a human donor with chronic lymphocytic leukemia. The chain recombines TRBV6-5 with TRBJ2-7; D is unresolved. This specimen was PBMCs, taken at disease progression, from a patient treated with ibrutinib. The CDR3 spells CASSYGPLEKQYF. The CDR3 region has the DNA TGTGCCAGCAGTTACGGACCCCTTGAGAAGCAGTACTTC.